This TCR beta chain emerged from a study of cytomegalovirus exposure and HLA in healthy donors. The PCR had 60 Vbeta and 13 Jbeta primers. The data were produced by immunoSEQ multiplex PCR, yet TCRdb's version contains in-frame clones alone and is incomplete. The sample lists tens of thousands of clones, around 74% occurring once. With 3 bases clipped from V and 5 bases from J, the junction kept 8 bases outside the gene matches. The germline V gene encodes CDR1 LNHNV and CDR2 YYDKDF (reference sequence). The CDR3 covers 15 residues. Findings and caveats of the study: Information on immune exposure was restricted to one variable (CMV serostatus). Clonal expansion was found to be greater in HLA-associated TCR beta chains than in equally common others in a later analysis. Cytomegalovirus-associated TCR beta chains were listed, numbering roughly 150. Some public TCRs appeared in many individuals, while most sequences were rare.

On this clone itself: Antigen: not known.

The material sequenced was PBMCs. The chain recombines TRBV15 with TRBJ2-7, with 9 bases identical to TRBD2. The TCR originated in a woman in her twenties or thirties in good health and CMV-seropositive. CDR3 region: CATSSPGTSINEQYF. CDR3 nucleotides: TGTGCCACCAGCAGTCCCGGGACTAGCATAAACGAGCAGTACTTC.